The present T cell receptor beta chain was sequenced within a study of blood T cell repertoires in COVID-19. Whole-study context: Researchers got acute and convalescent COVID-19 samples from the United States, Italy and Spain. T cells, B-cell-depleted T cells, or PBMCs supplied cDNA or gDNA.

The V gene's germline CDR1 is ENHRY and CDR2 SYGVKD. This CDR3 region has 14 residues. J was trimmed by 8 bases and V by 8 bases; bases with no gene match: 10. As originally analysed: From reference gene primer amplification, estimates of nucleated cell counts were derived. The protocol was immunoSEQ multiplex PCR, while the TCRdb copy is restricted to in-frame clones and leaves out a portion. V and J calls and clone size follow that table, whereas D and trimming were derived from the DNA. The table has about 58,000 clones, 90% seen once. This receptor was identified in a man in his 60s with active COVID-19. The chain uses TRBV10-3 and TRBJ1-3; TRBD1 matches at 9 bases. Sequencing was done on a sample of peripheral blood. The CDR3 bases are TGTGCCATCCGACCGGGACAGGGTGGGGACACCATATATTTT. It codes for CAIRPGQGGDTIYF.